The 10 T cell receptor beta chains below all came from one sample that was sequenced in a study of shared clonotypes between healthy human individuals. Sequenced by immunoSEQ multiplex PCR; TCRdb stores in-frame clones only, minus some. The sample yields about 2,500,000 clones, around 94% seen once. Sequenced input: naive CD4+ T cells sorted from blood. Documented subset: CD45RA+ positively selected. Receptor source: a man in his late teens or twenties in good health.

The rearrangement links TRBV6-5 to TRBJ2-7, with 10 bases that match TRBD1. The germline V gene has CDR1 MNHEY and CDR2 SVGAGI. Trimming removed 6 bases from V and 6 bases from J; junction bases left unmatched: 8. The CDR3 contains 14 residues. This CDR3 is CASRRGQGPAEQYF. For the CDR3, the DNA is TGTGCCAGCAGAAGGGGACAGGGGCCCGCCGAGCAGTACTTC.

The chain links TRBV4-2 to TRBJ2-7, with D maybe TRBD2 (6 bases). Germline V gene sequence: CDR1 LGHNA, CDR2 YNFKEQ. This CDR3 is built from 14 residues. Trimming removed 5 bases at V and 0 bases at J, with 11 bases between. The CDR3 bases are TGTGCCAGCAGCGCGGGACGGGACTCCTACGAGCAGTACTTC. The encoded protein is CASSAGRDSYEQYF.

This chain joins TRBV6-1 and TRBJ2-3; D remains ambiguous. CDR1 MNHNS and CDR2 SASEGT come from the germline V gene. The CDR3 is 14 amino acids. V was pared by 2 bases and J by 2 bases, with 8 bases between. The CDR3 sequence is CASSENLFTDTQYF. In nucleotides, the CDR3 is TGTGCCAGCAGTGAAAATTTATTCACAGATACGCAGTATTTT.

The chain uses TRBV7-9 and TRBJ1-6; 11 bases are shared with TRBD1. The germline CDR1 and CDR2 sequences are SEHNR and FQNEAQ (reference sequence). This CDR3 spans 16 amino acids. The trim removed 5 bases at V and 4 bases at J, leaving 4 bases unmatched. The CDR3 DNA sequence: TGTGCCAGCAGCAAGGACAGGGGGCTTTATAATTCACCCCTCCACTTT. This gives the protein CASSKDRGLYNSPLHF.

The J gene is TRBJ2-7, the V gene TRBV5-4; TRBD1 matches at 9 bases. Germline loops: CDR1 SGHNT, CDR2 YYREEE (reference sequence). Trimming at V came to 5 bases and at J to 6 bases, leaving 6 bases not matched to a gene. This CDR3 is built from 13 residues. The CDR3 sequence: CASRKTGGGEQYF. DNA for the CDR3: TGTGCCAGCAGGAAGACAGGGGGAGGCGAGCAGTACTTC.

The J gene is TRBJ1-1, the V gene TRBV6-6; D is possibly TRBD1 (6 bases). The CDR3 runs 14 residues. Trimming pared 7 bases from V and 1 base from J, leaving 13 bases between. The germline V gene encodes CDR1 MNHNY and CDR2 SVGAGI (reference sequence). This CDR3 is CASIKRQANTEAFF. CDR3 coding DNA: TGTGCCAGCATTAAGAGACAGGCGAACACTGAAGCTTTCTTT.

The gene calls are TRBV12-5 and TRBJ1-4; perhaps TRBD1 as D (5 bases). The CDR3 is 15 amino acids. Trimming stripped 5 bases from V and 0 bases from J, with 10 bases between. Germline V gene data show CDR1 as LGHNT and CDR2 as FRNRAP. DNA for the CDR3: TGTGCTAGTGGTCTCGAGGGGACAACTAATGAAAAACTGTTTTTT. Amino acids: CASGLEGTTNEKLFF. The full variable domain, in which reference TRBV12-5 and TRBJ1-4 provide the parts outside the CDR3, is DARVTQTPRHKVTEMGQEVTMRCQPILGHNTVFWYRQTMMQGLELLAYFRNRAPLDDSGMPKDRFSAEMPDATLATLKIQPSEPRDSAVYFCASGLEGTTNEKLFFGSGTQLSVL.

V and J are TRBV11-2 and TRBJ2-2; perhaps TRBD1 as D (6 bases). CDR1 is SGHAT and CDR2 is FQNNGV in the germline V gene. With 4 bases removed from V and 0 bases from J, the gap between germline ends came to 9 bases. CDR3 length: 15 amino acids. CDR3 DNA sequence: TGTGCCAGCAGCTCAAGGGGGTCGAACACCGGGGAGCTGTTTTTT. Its protein is CASSSRGSNTGELFF.

This sequence joins TRBV19 and TRBJ2-1; 9 positions agree with TRBD1. This CDR3 contains 16 residues. Germline V lookup: CDR1 LNHDA, CDR2 SQIVND (reference sequence). Losses at the gene ends were 3 bases for V and 7 bases for J; bases not matched to a gene: 10. The CDR3 loop is CASSIRPGTGMNEQFF. The CDR3 nucleotides are TGTGCCAGTAGTATCAGACCCGGGACAGGGATGAATGAGCAGTTCTTC. Using reference TRBV19 and TRBJ2-1 for the parts outside the CDR3, the full variable domain is DGGITQSPKYLFRKEGQNVTLSCEQNLNHDAMYWYRQDPGQGLRLIYYSQIVNDFQKGDIAEGYSVSREKKESFPLTVTSAQKNPTAFYLCASSIRPGTGMNEQFFGPGTRLTVL.

This clone appeared once. The chain employs TRBV10-2 and TRBJ2-5; 11 bases fit TRBD1. Trimming at V came to 3 bases and at J to 11 bases, leaving 11 bases not matched to a gene. Germline CDR1 is WSHSY and CDR2 is SAAADI. CDR3 length: 15 residues. Here the CDR3 reads CASSDKGQGAGEQYF. CDR3 sequence (DNA): TGCGCCAGCAGTGATAAAGGACAGGGGGCGGGGGAGCAGTACTTC.